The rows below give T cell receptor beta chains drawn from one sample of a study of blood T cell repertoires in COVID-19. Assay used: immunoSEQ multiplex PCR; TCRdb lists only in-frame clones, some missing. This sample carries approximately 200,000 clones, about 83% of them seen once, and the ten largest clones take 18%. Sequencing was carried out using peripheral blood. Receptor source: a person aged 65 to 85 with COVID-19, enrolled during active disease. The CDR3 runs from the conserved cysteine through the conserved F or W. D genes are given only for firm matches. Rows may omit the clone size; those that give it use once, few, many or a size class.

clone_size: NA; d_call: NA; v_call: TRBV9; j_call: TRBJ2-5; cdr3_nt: TGTGCCAGCAGCGCCGGACTGGAGGGTGGGGAAAGGTACTTC; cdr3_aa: CASSAGLEGGERYF
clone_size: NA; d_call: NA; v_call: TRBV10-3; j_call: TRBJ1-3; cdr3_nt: TGTGCCATCAGTGAGTCTCTGGGGCAAGGAAACACCATATATTTT; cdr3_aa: CAISESLGQGNTIYF
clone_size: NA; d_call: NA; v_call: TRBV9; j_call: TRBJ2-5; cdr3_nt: TGTGCCAGCAGCGTAGGCGGGGCGGGAAGGCAAGAGACCCAGTACTTC; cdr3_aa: CASSVGGAGRQETQYF
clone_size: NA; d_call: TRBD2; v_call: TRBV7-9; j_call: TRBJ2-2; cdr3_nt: TGTGCCAGCAGCTTAGGTGCAGCGGGGCGCGGAACCGGGGAGCTGTTTTTT; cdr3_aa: CASSLGAAGRGTGELFF
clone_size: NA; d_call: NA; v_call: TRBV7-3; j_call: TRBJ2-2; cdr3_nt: TGTGCCAGCAGCCCAGGATCGACAGAAACGAACACCGGGGAGCTGTTTTTT; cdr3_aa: CASSPGSTETNTGELFF
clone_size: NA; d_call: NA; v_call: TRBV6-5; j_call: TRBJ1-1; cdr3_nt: TGTGCCAGCACTCCTGAGGGGGGGGGCAAGAAAGAAGCTTTCTTT; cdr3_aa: CASTPEGGGKKEAFF
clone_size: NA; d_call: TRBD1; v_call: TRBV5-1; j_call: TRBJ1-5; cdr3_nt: TGCGCCAGCAGCCTGGAGGGACAGTCGAATCAGCCCCAGCATTTT; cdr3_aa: CASSLEGQSNQPQHF
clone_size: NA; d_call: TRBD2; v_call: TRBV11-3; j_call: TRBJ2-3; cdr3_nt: TGTGCCAGCAGCTTAGTCCTCGGCGGGAGGGCCGAAGATACGCAGTATTTT; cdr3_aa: CASSLVLGGRAEDTQYF
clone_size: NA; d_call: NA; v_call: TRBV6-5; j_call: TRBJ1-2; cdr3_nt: TGTGCCAGCAGCCGTGGACAAAACTATGGCTACACCTTC; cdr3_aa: CASSRGQNYGYTF
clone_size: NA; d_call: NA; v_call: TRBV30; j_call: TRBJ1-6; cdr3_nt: TGTGCCTGGAGAGGAGGGAACAATTCACCCCTCCACTTT; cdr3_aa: CAWRGGNNSPLHF
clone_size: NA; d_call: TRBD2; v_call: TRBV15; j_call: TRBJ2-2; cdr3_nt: TGTGCCACCAGCAGAGAGATGGGACTAGTATCCCCCAACGCCGGGGAGCTGTTTTTT; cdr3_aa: CATSREMGLVSPNAGELFF
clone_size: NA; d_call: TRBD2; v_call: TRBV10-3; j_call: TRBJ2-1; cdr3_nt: TGTGCCATCAGTGATCGGCTAGCGGGAGGGTATGAGCAGTTCTTC; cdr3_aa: CAISDRLAGGYEQFF
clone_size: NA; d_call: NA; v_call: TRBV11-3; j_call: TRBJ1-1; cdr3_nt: TGTGCCAGCAGCCTCGACACGTCTGAAGCTTTCTTT; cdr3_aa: CASSLDTSEAFF
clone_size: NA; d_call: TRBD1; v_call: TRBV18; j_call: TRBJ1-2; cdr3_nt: TGTGCCAGCTCACGACAGGGTTCAGGTGGCTACACCTTC; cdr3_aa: CASSRQGSGGYTF
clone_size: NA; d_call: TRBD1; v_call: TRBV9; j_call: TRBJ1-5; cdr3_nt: TGTGCCAGCAGCGTAGGAGGGACAGGCGGAGGGCCCCAGCATTTT; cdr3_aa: CASSVGGTGGGPQHF
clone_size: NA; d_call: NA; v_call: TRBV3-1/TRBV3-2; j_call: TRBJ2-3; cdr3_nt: TGTGCCAGCAGCCAAGTAGGCAGGGCTTCCACAGATACGCAGTATTTT; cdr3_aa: CASSQVGRASTDTQYF
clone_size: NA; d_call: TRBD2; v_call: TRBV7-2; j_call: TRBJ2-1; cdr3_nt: TGTGCCAGCAGCCAGGGACTAGCGGCCTACAATGAGCAGTTCTTC; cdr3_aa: CASSQGLAAYNEQFF
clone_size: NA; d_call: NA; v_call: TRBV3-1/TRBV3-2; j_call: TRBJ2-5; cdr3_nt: TGTGCCAGCAGCCTTACCGGGACTCAAGAGACCCAGTACTTC; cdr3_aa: CASSLTGTQETQYF
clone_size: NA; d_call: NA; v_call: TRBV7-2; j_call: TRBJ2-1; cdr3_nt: TGTGCCAGCACCCTCCGGCGCGGGTCCTCATATGAGCAGTTCTTC; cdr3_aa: CASTLRRGSSYEQFF
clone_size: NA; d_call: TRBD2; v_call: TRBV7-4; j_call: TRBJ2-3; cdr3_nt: TGTGCCAGCAGCTTAGAGGGGACTAGCGGGGGGATGGGTACAGATACGCAGTATTTT; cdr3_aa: CASSLEGTSGGMGTDTQYF
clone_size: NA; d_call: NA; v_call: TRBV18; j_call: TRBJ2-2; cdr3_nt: TGTGCCAGCTCACCACAAAGTGGACTATACCCCGGGGAGCTGTTTTTT; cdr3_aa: CASSPQSGLYPGELFF
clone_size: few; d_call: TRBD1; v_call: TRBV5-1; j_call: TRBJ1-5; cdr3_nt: TGCGCCAGCAGCTTGGATGGACAGGGGGATCAGCCCCAGCATTTT; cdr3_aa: CASSLDGQGDQPQHF
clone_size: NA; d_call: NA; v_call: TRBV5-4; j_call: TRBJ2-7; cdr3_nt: TGTGCCAGCAGCTTGGACAACTACGAGCAGTACTTC; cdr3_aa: CASSLDNYEQYF
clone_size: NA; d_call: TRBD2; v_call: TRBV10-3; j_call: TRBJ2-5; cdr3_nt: TGTGCCAACGTTGCGGGAGGGGTCCGAGAGACCCAGTACTTC; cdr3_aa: CANVAGGVRETQYF
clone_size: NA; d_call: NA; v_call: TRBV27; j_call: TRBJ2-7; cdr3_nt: TGTGCCAGCAGTTTCCGAGGCCCGACGGACGAGCAGTACTTC; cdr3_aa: CASSFRGPTDEQYF
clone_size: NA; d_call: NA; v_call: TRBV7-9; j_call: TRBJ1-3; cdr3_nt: TGTGCCAGCAGCTCCACCGGGACATTAGGAAACACCATATATTTT; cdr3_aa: CASSSTGTLGNTIYF
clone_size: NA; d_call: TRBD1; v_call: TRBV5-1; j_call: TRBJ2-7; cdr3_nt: TGCGCCAGCAGCTTGGGGGGACAGGGGTACGAGCAGTACTTC; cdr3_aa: CASSLGGQGYEQYF
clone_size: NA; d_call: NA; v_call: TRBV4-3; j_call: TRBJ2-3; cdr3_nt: TGCGCCAGCAGCCAAGAGGCAGGAACAGATACGCAGTATTTT; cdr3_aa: CASSQEAGTDTQYF
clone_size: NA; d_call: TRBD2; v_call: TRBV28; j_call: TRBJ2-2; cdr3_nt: TGTGCCAGCAGCCTCGAAGGACTAGCTCAGGGCGGGGAGCTGTTTTTT; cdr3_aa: CASSLEGLAQGGELFF
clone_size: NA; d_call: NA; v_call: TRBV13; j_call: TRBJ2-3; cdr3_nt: TGTGCCAGCAGCTTTCTTCTCGGACTAGATACGCAGTATTTT; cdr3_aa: CASSFLLGLDTQYF
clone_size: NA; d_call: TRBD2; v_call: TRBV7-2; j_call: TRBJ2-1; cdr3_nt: TGTGCCAGCAGCTCCGACCCCCGACTCCTAGCGGGGCACTACAATGAGCAGTTCTTC; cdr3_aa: CASSSDPRLLAGHYNEQFF
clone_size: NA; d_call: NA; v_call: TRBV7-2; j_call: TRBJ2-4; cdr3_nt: TGTGCCTGTAGCCAGAAAAACATTCAGTACTTC; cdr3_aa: CACSQKNIQYF
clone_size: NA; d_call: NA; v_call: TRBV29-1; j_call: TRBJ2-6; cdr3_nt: TGCAGCGTTGTCCGTCCGGCAGGGTCTGGGGCCAACGTCCTGACTTTC; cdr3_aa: CSVVRPAGSGANVLTF
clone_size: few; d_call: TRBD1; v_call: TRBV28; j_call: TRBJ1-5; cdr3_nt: TGTGCCAGCAGTTTATCCGGGACAGGTAACCCCGGTAAGTCCCAGCATTTT; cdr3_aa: CASSLSGTGNPGKSQHF
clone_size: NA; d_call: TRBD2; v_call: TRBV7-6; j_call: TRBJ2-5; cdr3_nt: TGTGCCAGCAGCTTACGACTAGCGGGGTCGAACCAAGAGACCCAGTACTTC; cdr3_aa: CASSLRLAGSNQETQYF
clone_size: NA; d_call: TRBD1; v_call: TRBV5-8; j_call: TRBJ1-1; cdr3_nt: TGTGCCAGCAGCCTCCGCAACAGGGGCTCGAGCACTGAAGCTTTCTTT; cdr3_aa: CASSLRNRGSSTEAFF
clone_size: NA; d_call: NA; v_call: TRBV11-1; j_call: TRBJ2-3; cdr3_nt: TGTGCCAGCAGCTTAGCGCAGAGGTTGCTGAGAGGCACAGATACGCAGTATTTT; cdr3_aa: CASSLAQRLLRGTDTQYF
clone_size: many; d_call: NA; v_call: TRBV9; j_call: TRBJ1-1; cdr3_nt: TGTGCCAGCAGCGAACTCAGGGGAGACACTGAAGCTTTCTTT; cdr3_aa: CASSELRGDTEAFF
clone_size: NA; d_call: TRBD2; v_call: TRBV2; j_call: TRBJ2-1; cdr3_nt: TGTGCCAGCAGTGAGACCAGCGGGGGATACCTTGAGCAGTTCTTC; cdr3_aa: CASSETSGGYLEQFF
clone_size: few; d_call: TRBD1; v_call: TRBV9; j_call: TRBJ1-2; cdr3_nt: TGTGCCAGCAGCGAGAGCCGGGACAGGATTAACTATGGCTACACCTTC; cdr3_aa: CASSESRDRINYGYTF
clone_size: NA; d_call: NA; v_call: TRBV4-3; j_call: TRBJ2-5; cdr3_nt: TGCGCCAGCAGCCAAGATCTTCAGGGCGGGACCCAGTACTTC; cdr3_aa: CASSQDLQGGTQYF
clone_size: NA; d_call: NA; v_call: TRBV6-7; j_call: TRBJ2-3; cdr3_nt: TGTGCCAGCAGCCCCCTCGACAGCCGAATCACAGATACGCAGTATTTT; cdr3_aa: CASSPLDSRITDTQYF
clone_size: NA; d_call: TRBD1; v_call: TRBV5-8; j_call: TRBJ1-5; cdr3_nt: TGTGCCAGCAGCCCCGGGACAGGGGCTTATCAGCCCCAGCATTTT; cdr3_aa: CASSPGTGAYQPQHF
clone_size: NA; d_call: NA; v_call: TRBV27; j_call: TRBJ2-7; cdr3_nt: TGTGCCAGCAGTTTAACCGGCAGGGAGTACTTC; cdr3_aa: CASSLTGREYF
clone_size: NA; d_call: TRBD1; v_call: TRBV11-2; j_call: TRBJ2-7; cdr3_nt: TGTGCCAGCAGCTATTCAGGACAGGGGGCTATGGACGAGCAGTACTTC; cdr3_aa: CASSYSGQGAMDEQYF
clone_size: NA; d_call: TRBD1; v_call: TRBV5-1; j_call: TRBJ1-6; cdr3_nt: TGCGCCAGCGGCCGGGACAGAAATAATTCACCCCTCCACTTT; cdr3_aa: CASGRDRNNSPLHF
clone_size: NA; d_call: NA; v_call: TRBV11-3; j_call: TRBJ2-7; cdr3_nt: TGTGCCAGCAGCTTAACAGTCTCCTACGAGCAGTACTTC; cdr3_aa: CASSLTVSYEQYF
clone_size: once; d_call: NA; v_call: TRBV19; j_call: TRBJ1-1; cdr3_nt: TGTGCCAGTAGTAAAGGGGGTCGGGACACTGAAGCTTTCTTT; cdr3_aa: CASSKGGRDTEAFF